This T cell receptor beta chain was captured in a study of blood T cell repertoires in COVID-19. The overall study: COVID-19 samples, acute and convalescent, were from the United States, Italy and Spain.

The CDR3 contains 15 residues. The V gene end was trimmed by 2 bases and the J gene end by 4 bases; junction bases not matched to a gene: 2. Germline values: CDR1 SEHNR, CDR2 FQNEAQ (reference sequence). Original handling: How many nucleated cells were present was estimated from reference gene primer amplification. Repertoires were generated with immunoSEQ multiplex PCR, while TCRdb's copy carries only in-frame clones and drops some. The DNA was the basis for D and trimming; V, J and clone size are from that table. Altogether some 87,000 clones are present, about four fifths being singletons, with the ten largest covering 35% to 40%. This clone was seen only once.

The sequenced material came from peripheral blood. The rearrangement links TRBV7-9 to TRBJ2-6, with 7 bases identical to TRBD1. The sequence derives from a man at least 80 years old with active or convalescent COVID-19. CDR3 bases: TGTGCCAGCAGCTTAACAGGGGCGGGGGCCAACGTCCTGACTTTC. Amino acids: CASSLTGAGANVLTF.